What follows describes a single T cell receptor (beta chain). The ends were cut back, 4 bases at V and 6 bases at J, with 14 bases in the middle. Germline assignment: CDR1 SGHRS and CDR2 YFSETQ. The CDR3 has 13 residues. This sample is drawn from a study of shared clonotypes between healthy human individuals. The assay was immunoSEQ multiplex PCR, and TCRdb's table has in-frame clones only and misses some. Of 1,400,000 or so clones in the sample, approximately 98.5% were seen once. This TCR came from a young man in good health. Sequencing was performed on naive CD4+ T cells sorted from blood. Stated subset: CD45RA+ positively selected. The chain has TRBV5-1 and TRBJ2-7; D gene uncertain. The CDR3 is CASSPQSFSEQYF. CDR3 in DNA: TGCGCCAGCAGCCCCCAATCATTCTCCGAGCAGTACTTC.